A single sample gave rise to the 28 T cell receptor beta chains below, sequenced in a study of CD4 T cells in relation to SARS-CoV-2 and coronaviruses. These receptors lack a known antigen. Unexposed donor CD4+ T cells date from about 2011-2018, before the COVID-19 pandemic. CD4+ T cells were isolated from the cells after 10 days of culture. Sequenced by immunoSEQ multiplex PCR; TCRdb stores in-frame clones only, minus some. The sample comprises almost 20,000 clones, about 80% of which are singletons, and over 8.5% rests with the top ten. Sequenced sample: CD4+ T cells from PBMCs, cultured in vitro. These receptors were collected from a human donor in good health.

The rearrangement joins TRBV7-2 to TRBJ2-5; a weak D match, TRBD2 (6 bases). The CDR3 is 14 residues long. From germline, CDR1 is SGHTA and CDR2 FQGNSA. The ends were cut back, 2 bases at V and 4 bases at J, with 11 bases in the middle. CDR3 protein: CASSLPLGGETQYF. The DNA of the CDR3 is TGTGCCAGCAGCTTACCGTTGGGGGGAGAGACCCAGTACTTC.

V usage is TRBV11-2 and J usage is TRBJ2-5; the D is unclear. The length of the CDR3 is 12 residues. Germline CDR1 and CDR2: SGHAT and FQNNGV. The V end was cut by 7 bases, the J end by 7 bases, with 13 bases between. CDR3 amino acids: CASNPNRGTQYF. In nucleotides, the CDR3 is TGTGCCAGCAACCCAAACCGAGGGACCCAGTACTTC.

The chain recombines TRBV2 with TRBJ1-5, with TRBD1 as a possible D gene (5 bases). Germline-derived CDR1 and CDR2 are SNHLY and FYNNEI. V lost 6 bases and J lost 6, with 12 bases in between. The CDR3 spans 13 residues. This chain's CDR3 is CASSGGEGQPQHF. CDR3 sequence (DNA): TGTGCCAGCAGCGGGGGGGAGGGTCAGCCCCAGCATTTT.

The rearrangement links TRBV14 to TRBJ1-2; unclear D gene. The CDR3 extends over 13 amino acids. Germline CDR1 reads SGHDN; CDR2 reads FVKESK. V was cut by 5 bases and J by 4 bases, with 11 bases left in between. This CDR3 is CASSAGLLYGYTF. The CDR3 DNA reads TGTGCCAGCAGCGCAGGCCTTCTCTATGGCTACACCTTC.

This clone is a singleton in its sample. The rearrangement joins TRBV21-1 to TRBJ2-3; the DNA was not compared with TRBD2, the D call given in the table. TRBV21-1 is a known pseudogene. The CDR3 has 15 residues. In nucleotides, the CDR3 is TGTGCCAGCAGCCGACGGGAGGGCCCCACAGATACGCAGTATTTT. Protein: CASSRREGPTDTQYF.

CDR3 sequence (DNA): TGTGCCAGCAGTCGGGACAGGGCGGCTGGAAACACCATATATTTT. This encodes CASSRDRAAGNTIYF. The chain is built from TRBV6-5 and TRBJ1-3; 9 bases map to TRBD1. V lost 5 bases, J lost 2 bases, and 4 bases stayed unmatched. This CDR3 is 15 amino acids long. From germline, CDR1 is MNHEY and CDR2 SVGAGI.

The sample holds a few counts of this clone. This sequence joins TRBV19 and TRBJ2-2; D is ambiguous. Germline V gives CDR1 LNHDA, CDR2 SQIVND (reference sequence). The CDR3 consists of 15 residues. Trimming took off 9 bases at V and 6 bases at J, with 20 bases between the two ends. CDR3 in amino acids: CASATQTTAAGELFF. CDR3 bases: TGTGCCAGCGCGACCCAAACTACCGCGGCCGGGGAGCTGTTTTTT.

The chain is built from TRBV7-2 and TRBJ1-4; D gene ambiguous. Germline V gives CDR1 SGHTA, CDR2 FQGNSA. The V gene lost 2 bases and the J gene lost 0 bases, with 13 bases spanning the gap. The CDR3 runs to 17 residues. The CDR3 bases are TGTGCCAGCAGCTTAAATTCCGGTGGGGCAACTAATGAAAAACTGTTTTTT. Its protein product is CASSLNSGGATNEKLFF.

This clone was seen more than once but under ten times. The gene calls are TRBV30 and TRBJ2-1, with D maybe TRBD1 (6 bases). This CDR3 is 12 amino acids long. V lost 8 bases to trimming and J lost 8 bases, with 16 bases between them. CDR1 and CDR2 from the germline V gene are GTSNPN and SVGIG (reference sequence). This CDR3 reads CAGTQGGHEQFF. CDR3 coding DNA: TGTGCCGGAACACAAGGGGGACATGAGCAGTTCTTC.

The chain has TRBV7-2 and TRBJ1-6; tentatively, D is TRBD1 (5 bases). Germline assignment: CDR1 SGHTA and CDR2 FQGNSA. With 5 bases removed from V and 0 bases from J, the gap between germline ends came to 11 bases. CDR3 length: 16 residues. CDR3: CASSTGTSSYNSPLHF. CDR3 DNA sequence: TGTGCCAGCAGCACCGGGACCAGCTCCTATAATTCACCCCTCCACTTT.

J is TRBJ1-6 and V is TRBV30; D is possibly TRBD1 (5 bases). V lost 4 bases and J 10 bases, leaving 23 bases between the germline ends. Germline CDR1 and CDR2: GTSNPN and SVGIG (reference sequence). CDR3 length: 16 residues. CDR3 protein: CAWKGDSGGAGSPLHF. The DNA for the CDR3 is TGTGCCTGGAAGGGAGACAGCGGGGGAGCAGGGTCACCCCTCCACTTT. Variable domain in full (rest from reference TRBV30 and TRBJ1-6): SQTIHQWPATLVQPVGSPLSLECTVEGTSNPNLYWYRQAAGRGLQLLFYSVGIGQISSEVPQNLSASRPQDRQFILSSKKLLLSDSGFYLCAWKGDSGGAGSPLHFGNGTRLTVT.

The chain combines TRBV29-1 with TRBJ1-2; TRBD1 is a possible D gene (5 bases). CDR1 and CDR2 (germline): SQVTM, ANQGSEA. The CDR3 totals 11 residues. Trimming removed 7 bases at V and 8 bases at J, with 14 bases between. The CDR3 loop is CSAGGGSGYTF. For the CDR3, the DNA is TGCAGCGCGGGGGGAGGTTCGGGCTACACCTTC.

The chain couples TRBV7-8 to TRBJ2-1; 7 nucleotides line up with TRBD1. Germline CDR1 is SGHVS and CDR2 is FQNEAQ. V dropped 0 bases and J dropped 3; count of bases not matched to a gene: 5. CDR3 length equals 16 residues. This CDR3 reads CASSLASRGNYNEQFF. In DNA form, the CDR3 reads TGTGCCAGCAGCTTAGCCTCCAGGGGGAACTACAATGAGCAGTTCTTC.

This chain links TRBV3-1 (or the pseudogene TRBV3-2) with TRBJ2-7; unclear D gene. The CDR3 extends over 13 amino acids. Trimming removed 1 base at V and 6 bases at J, with 10 bases between. Germline CDR1 reads LGHDT; CDR2 reads YNNKEL (reference sequence). The DNA for the CDR3 is TGTGCCAGCAGCCAAGCGGAAAGGACCGAGCAGTACTTC. The encoded protein is CASSQAERTEQYF.

The chain combines TRBV27 with TRBJ1-2, with 8 nucleotides matching TRBD1. The junction had 6 bases not matched to a gene; V was cut back by 2 bases and J by 7 bases. Germline loops: CDR1 MNHEY, CDR2 SMNVEV (reference sequence). The CDR3 spans 14 residues. This CDR3 reads CASSLTGTGGGYTF. DNA for the CDR3: TGTGCCAGCAGTTTAACCGGGACAGGCGGTGGCTACACCTTC.

The chain couples TRBV12-3 or TRBV12-4 to TRBJ1-4; D gene ambiguous. V was trimmed by 3 bases and J by 0 bases, leaving 2 bases between them. The CDR3 is made up of 13 amino acids. CDR3 coding DNA: TGTGCCAGCAGTTTTTCAACTAATGAAAAACTGTTTTTT. It codes for CASSFSTNEKLFF.

The gene calls are TRBV19 and TRBJ1-6; no clear D. V lost 3 bases to trimming and J lost 5 bases, with 8 bases between them. The CDR3 sequence is 14 residues long. CDR1 and CDR2 from the germline V gene are LNHDA and SQIVND (reference sequence). The CDR3 coding sequence is TGTGCCAGTAGTATCGCGGCAAATAATTCACCCCTCCACTTT. Translating gives CASSIAANNSPLHF.

The chain employs TRBV2 and TRBJ2-2; 13 bases line up with TRBD2. This CDR3 contains 17 residues. Germline lookup yields CDR1 SNHLY and CDR2 FYNNEI. V shed 7 bases, J shed 2 bases, and the junction held 7 bases outside the gene matches. The CDR3 DNA follows: TGTGCCAGCAAGACGACTAGCGGGGGGCTCAACACCGGGGAGCTGTTTTTT. It translates to CASKTTSGGLNTGELFF.

As DNA, the CDR3 is TGTGCCAGCTCCCCCGGGGGGTTCTATGGCTACACCTTC. Its protein product is CASSPGGFYGYTF. V gene TRBV18 combines with J gene TRBJ1-2, with D tentatively TRBD1 (5 bases). Looked up from germline, CDR1 is KGHSH and CDR2 is LQKENI. Trimming pared 6 bases from V and 4 bases from J, leaving 12 bases between. This CDR3 has 13 amino acids.

V gene TRBV19 combines with J gene TRBJ1-2; TRBD1 might be the D (5 bases). The V end was cut by 5 bases, the J end by 3 bases, with 13 bases between. This CDR3 spans 14 amino acids. Per the germline V gene, CDR1 is LNHDA and CDR2 is SQIVND (reference sequence). The CDR3 reads CASSRLVGDYGYTF. CDR3 nucleotides: TGTGCCAGTAGTCGCCTGGTGGGGGACTATGGCTACACCTTC.

This rearrangement joins TRBV7-2 to TRBJ1-2; tentatively, D is TRBD1 (5 bases). Germline CDR1 and CDR2: SGHTA and FQGNSA. V was shortened by 4 bases and J by 8 bases, with 14 bases between the two germline ends. This CDR3 has 13 residues. CDR3 DNA: TGTGCCAGCAGCTATAGGGACTTCAGAGGCTACACCTTC. As protein: CASSYRDFRGYTF.

The chain combines TRBV4-1 with TRBJ2-1, with 7 bases matching TRBD2. Unmatched junction bases numbered 12, after V lost 4 bases and J lost 9 bases. The CDR3 totals 15 residues. The germline V gene encodes CDR1 MGHRA and CDR2 YSYEKL. CDR3 bases: TGCGCCAGCAGCCGTTGGGGGGAGGGTCTGGGTGAGCAGTTCTTC. It yields the protein CASSRWGEGLGEQFF.

The chain links TRBV3-1 (or the pseudogene TRBV3-2) to TRBJ2-2; 7 nucleotides align to TRBD2. CDR3 length: 19 amino acids. Trimming removed 3 bases from V and 3 bases from J; junction bases left unmatched: 16. CDR1 is LGHDT and CDR2 is YNNKEL in the germline V gene (reference sequence). In DNA, the CDR3 is TGTGCCAGCAGCCAGAGGGTTCGGAGCGGGGTGGCGGACACCGGGGAGCTGTTTTTT. Protein product: CASSQRVRSGVADTGELFF.

This chain joins TRBV9 and TRBJ2-7; D gene uncertain. V lost 1 base, J lost 7 bases, and 3 bases lay in between. Germline loops: CDR1 SGDLS, CDR2 YYNGEE. This CDR3 has 10 residues. CDR3 in amino acids: CASSVWEQYF. The DNA of the CDR3 is TGTGCCAGCAGCGTATGGGAGCAGTACTTC.

The chain has TRBV11-2 and TRBJ1-3; no firm D call. The CDR3 runs 13 residues. Germline V lookup: CDR1 SGHAT, CDR2 FQNNGV. The germline V and J ends were trimmed by 2 bases and 2 bases, with 4 bases remaining between them. CDR3 residues: CASSLSAGNTIYF. CDR3 DNA: TGTGCCAGCAGCTTATCGGCTGGAAACACCATATATTTT.

The V gene is TRBV23-1, the J gene TRBJ2-7, with D possibly TRBD2 on 7 matching bases. TRBV23-1 falls under the ORF class, with uncertain function. Trimming removed 10 bases from V and 2 bases from J, with 18 bases in between. The CDR3 has 14 residues. Here the CDR3 reads CAIIFQGTTYEQYF. The DNA of the CDR3 is TGCGCCATCATTTTCCAGGGGACTACCTACGAGCAGTACTTC.

V and J are TRBV9 and TRBJ2-7, with D possibly being TRBD2 (6 bases). V lost 7 bases, J lost 5 bases, and 19 bases lay in between. Germline V CDR1 and CDR2: SGDLS, YYNGEE. The CDR3 spans 14 residues. CDR3 sequence: CASQRSLASNEQYF. CDR3 in DNA: TGTGCCAGCCAGCGGTCCCTAGCGTCCAACGAGCAGTACTTC.

The V and J genes are TRBV4-1 and TRBJ2-7; 8 nucleotides match TRBD2. This CDR3 is built from 14 residues. The germline CDR1 and CDR2 sequences are MGHRA and YSYEKL. Trimming cost V 3 bases and J 5 bases; bases outside gene matches: 6. The CDR3 spells CASSHPGGKNEQYF. In nucleotides, the CDR3 is TGCGCCAGCAGCCATCCGGGGGGGAAGAACGAGCAGTACTTC.